The present T cell receptor (beta chain) was sequenced within a study of CD8 T cells in acute hepatitis C reinfection. Study at large: CD8+ T cells recognizing the HCV NS3-1073 epitope were profiled acutely and after viral clearance.

Whole-study findings and limits: All groups preferentially used TRBV04 and TRBV06, which was not due to overrepresentation in the naive pool.

Sequenced by immunoSEQ multiplex PCR; TCRdb stores in-frame clones only, minus some. The profile shows about 38,000 clones, approximately 85% of them singletons. V dropped 2 bases and J dropped 6 bases, with 16 bases sitting between them. Germline CDR1 is MGHRA and CDR2 is YSYEKL. This CDR3 contains 15 residues. Sample time point: naive CD8 control sorted from an acute-time-point sample. A note on this clone: What it recognizes is unknown.

The J gene is TRBJ1-2, the V gene TRBV4-1; tentatively, D is TRBD1 (5 bases). The receptor was isolated from a young woman who spontaneously cleared hepatitis C infection. The material sequenced was naive CD8+ T cells from PBMCs. The CDR3 coding sequence is TGCGCCAGCAGCCAAAGCGGGGGTTTGAATCATGGCTACACCTTC. The encoded protein is CASSQSGGLNHGYTF.